This T cell receptor (beta chain) was found in a study of cytomegalovirus exposure and HLA in healthy donors (dated by TCRdb to about 2017). As for the study more broadly: In an earlier analysis of 550 to 750 of the donors, 276 Gb of sequence data and approximately 120 million unique TCR beta sequences from roughly 190 million T cells were reported. A separate validation cohort of 100 to 150 different subjects was used in addition to the roughly 700-subject first cohort. A later analysis re-examined previously published TCR beta repertoires from 610 or so donors and added high-resolution HLA genotyping to investigate patterns of TCR occurrence. The study was designed to test whether signatures of past pathogen exposure could be identified by cataloging public T cell receptors. The number of typed donors differed by locus: about 629-640 for A, B, C, DRB1 and DQB1; approximately 520 for DQA1; over 600 for DPA1; and around 450 for DPB1. Among about 410 genotyped donors of the cohort, an average of approximately 200,000 unique TCR beta nucleotide sequences was sequenced per donor, of which 15% to 20% were non-productive. Of the roughly 420 genotyped donors, less than 85% were placed in the genetic ancestry cluster associated with self-reported Caucasian donors. An early release covering 500 to 750 HLA-typed donors comprised about 300 gigabases of sequencing data and roughly 85 million unique TCR sequences. To predict cytomegalovirus infection status, the study combined high-throughput TCR immunosequencing, statistical association of individual TCRs with disease status, and machine learning. Alongside the repertoire data, information on donor age, sex, ethnicity and CMV serostatus was compiled. The study used immunosequencing to profile the T cell repertoires of around 600 subjects and linked those repertoires to cytomegalovirus serostatus. In the later analysis, no new phenotypic data were used to find candidate immune exposures; instead, reliance was placed on TCR beta sequences and their occurrence across donors. HLA typing included class I and class II loci at four-digit resolution. Roughly 5 DR-DQ haplotypes were handled as single units for association and clustering because linkage in the cohort was strong. To decide whether each TCR beta V gene segment behaved as functional or pseudogenic, an earlier analysis of 587 of the donors relied on high-throughput TCR beta sequencing. A later genetic analysis used genome-wide SNP genotypes for about 65% of the roughly 700 donors, treating that subset as a discovery cohort. All discovery cohort repertoires had been generated using a single sequencing platform. General conclusions and limits of the study: When HLA alleles, especially DR and DQ, strongly co-occurred, TCR associations were difficult to assign to individual alleles. In a later analysis, several top co-occurrence clusters were reported to appear linked to parvovirus B19, influenza, CMV and Epstein-Barr virus. Correlated functional status among segregating V segments might reflect linkage disequilibrium, but an unknown experimental factor could not be ruled out. A cluster of highly shared sequence variants was judged likely to represent a technical artifact of the sequencing pipeline. Compared with the roughly 710-donor mean, donors in an Asian-associated ancestry cluster had fewer N-insertions in productive TCRs, according to a later genetic analysis. Cytomegalovirus status was reported to be diagnosed by the classifier with high specificity and sensitivity in both the original and validation cohorts. Presence/absence analyses assumed roughly uniform sequencing depth across donors, an assumption that may not hold. CMV serostatus was the only immune exposure information available for the cohort. In a later analysis, most CMV-associated TCR beta chains were found to appear HLA-restricted, with HLA associations seemingly driven largely by CMV exposure. Because HLA typing was unavailable for some donors at each locus, only the typed subset was used in association tests. The study listed 150 to 200 TCR beta chains as associated with cytomegalovirus. A further reported finding was that TCR beta sequences accurately predicted the HLA-A and HLA-B alleles for most subjects in the first cohort. According to a later analysis, TCR association rates differed among HLA loci, with DRB1 alleles showing the most associated TCRs and HLA-C alleles showing the fewest. Three of the identified cytomegalovirus-associated TCR beta chains were confirmed in vitro to be specific for cytomegalovirus antigens. Some IMGT-functional V segments, including TRBV6-2 and TRBV6-3, could not be told apart with the 87-base-pair reads, so those segments were excluded. In a later analysis, HLA-associated TCR beta chains showed more clonal expansion and lower generation probabilities than non-associated chains that were equally common. About 17 rarely observed V segments, including chromosome 9 orphons, were excluded from the earlier analysis of a few hundred of the donors because counts were too low. In a later analysis, over 15,000 TCR beta sequences were associated with specific HLA alleles at a false discovery rate of 0.05. It was suggested by the authors that the approach could potentially be generalized to other disease states and immunological phenotypes. Most TCR sequences were seen in very few donors, while some public TCRs were found in many individuals. An earlier analysis of around 500 of the donors showed that most TCR beta V segments appeared in productive rearrangements either about 87% or about 30% of the time, which broadly matched IMGT annotations. A later genetic analysis associated a missense DCLRE1C variant with V-gene and J-gene trimming of TCR beta chains, and an independent cohort replicated the association. Only TCR beta chains were sequenced in this cohort, and the absence of alpha or paired-chain data limited detectable features.

To note about this clone: There is no known antigen for this receptor. Base-call qualities are not available, and no considerably larger clone is one nucleotide away.

The cohort consisted of 666 healthy bone marrow donors. At the time of sampling, every cohort member was nominally healthy, though immune exposures that went unrecorded were likely present. The donor was CMV seronegative and was included in the group of a few hundred seronegative cohort members. Every donor gave a peripheral blood sample, and the peripheral blood mononuclear cells from that sample were used for TCR beta sequencing. Genomic DNA was extracted from the blood cell samples with the Qiagen DNeasy Blood Extraction Kit. The germline V end is reduced by 1 base and the J end by 5 bases; junction bases left unmatched: 2. For CDR1 and CDR2, the germline V gene lists MGHDK and SYGVNS. The CDR3 numbers 14 residues from cysteine through phenylalanine. Left in the record is the CDR3 DNA by itself, 42 bases read in frame from the first base. Libraries were prepared through the immunoSEQ multiplex PCR assay. For the multiplex PCR, a mixture combining 60 forward primers for TCR Vbeta segments and 13 reverse primers for TCR Jbeta segments was used. A multiplex PCR assay on genomic DNA amplified the CDR3 region of rearranged TCR beta genes. On the Illumina HiSeq System, the amplified TCR beta libraries were sequenced as 87-base-pair reads. Per the original workflow: A later analysis counted about 76 million unique TCR beta chains across the roughly 700 repertoires, and some 12 million of these chains were shared by at least two donors. Raw reads were error-corrected and collapsed into unique sequences by a nearest-neighbor algorithm in which closely related sequences were merged to remove PCR and sequencing errors. CDR3 sequences were aligned to IMGT reference sequences to assign V, D and J gene segments. For a sequence to be retained, a match of at least six nucleotides to both a V gene segment and a J gene segment was required. A rearrangement counted as productive if the CDR3 had no stop codons and remained in frame with V and J, and every other rearrangement counted as non-productive. Following IMGT convention, CDR3 was defined as the stretch from the second conserved V-encoded cysteine up to the conserved J-encoded phenylalanine. In an earlier analysis of roughly 580 of the donors, sequences lacking an unambiguous match to a single V gene segment were excluded. An earlier analysis of approximately 590 of the donors called V segments functional above 56.7% productive rearrangements and segregating when the between-donor standard deviation exceeded 5%. A statistical classification framework was developed to diagnose cytomegalovirus status using the catalog of TCR beta chain sequences. In a later analysis, TCR nucleotide sequences were compared against IMGT/GENE-DB human TR gene sequences so that V and J genes could be assigned. A later analysis assigned CDR3 sequences and most-parsimonious VDJ recombination scenarios with the TCRdist pipeline. In a later analysis, each TCR beta chain was defined by its CDR3 amino acid sequence together with its V-gene family, and reads without a unique V-gene family were excluded. A later analysis removed several hundred highly shared, low-generation-probability nucleotide sequences to deal with suspected cross-contamination and a sequencing artifact. In a later analysis, a clonal expansion index for each public chain was calculated from normalized within-repertoire ranks of inferred template counts. In a later analysis, generation probabilities were computed using a VDJ recombination model fitted to out-of-frame rearrangements, and the results were checked against IGoR. A later analysis scored TCR-TCR, TCR-HLA and TCR-CMV co-occurrence with hypergeometric tests, applying a repertoire-size bias correction to TCR pairs. A later analysis estimated false discovery rates by permuting HLA or CMV assignments 20 times. A later analysis grouped co-occurring TCRs with DBSCAN, adding TCRdist sequence similarity when clustering within HLA-allele-positive subsets. Co-occurrence clustering excluded repertoires with fewer than 30,000 or more than 120,000 public chains, plus five with anomalous nucleotide sharing. TCRdb carries this immuneACCESS record with in-frame sequences only. Its versions omit some clonotypes, under half of them owing to an unresolved V gene in the studies checked, with the rest unexplained. The V and J calls and the clone size are those of that table, but D and trimming were determined from the DNA. In this sample the table shows around 99,000 clones, 70% to 80% of which occur a single time. About 2% of the sample is taken by the ten largest.

The chain links TRBV25-1 with TRBJ1-2, with 9 junctional bases fitting TRBD1. The clonotype comes from a man aged 18 to 30 in good health and CMV-seronegative. The sequencing sample was made of PBMCs. The DNA sequence reads TGTGCCAGCAGTGAATCCGGGACAGGGTATGGCTACACCTTC. The translation is CASSESGTGYGYTF.